Each of the 19 T cell receptor beta chains below was sequenced from the same sample in a study of shared clonotypes between healthy human individuals. CD45RO-negative cells were positively selected for CCR7, leaving out terminally differentiated effector memory CD45RA+ cells. Generated by immunoSEQ multiplex PCR, the TCRdb table keeps only in-frame clones and is missing some. The data show millions of clones, about 95% seen once. Sequencing was done on a sample of naive CD8+ T cells sorted from blood. Every receptor here comes from a man aged 18 to 30 in good health.

The chain recombines TRBV19 with TRBJ2-3; D may be TRBD1 (5 bases). V lost 3 bases and J 2 bases, leaving 9 bases between the germline ends. Germline assignment: CDR1 LNHDA and CDR2 SQIVND (reference sequence). CDR3 length: 14 residues. In DNA form, the CDR3 reads TGTGCCAGTAGTATGGGCAGGGACACAGATACGCAGTATTTT. Translating gives CASSMGRDTDTQYF.

The gene calls are TRBV10-2 and TRBJ2-7; D is unresolved. Germline CDR1 is WSHSY and CDR2 is SAAADI. CDR3 size: 13 residues. The V end was cut by 5 bases, the J end by 3 bases, with 11 bases between. For the CDR3, the DNA is TGCGCCAGCAGTAACCCTAGTCACTACGAGCAGTACTTC. Translation: CASSNPSHYEQYF.

Of note for this clone: The junction and the germline gene differ at one end; a read error may be behind it. The chain joins TRBV6-1 to TRBJ1-2; 8 bases agree with TRBD1. The V gene's germline CDR1 is MNHNS and CDR2 SASEGT. The CDR3 has 13 amino acids. CDR3 DNA sequence: TGTGCCAGCAGCTTTGGGACAGGCGTAAAATTAGACTTC. Amino acids: CASSFGTGVKLDF.

The rearrangement uses TRBV11-2 and TRBJ2-3; tentatively, D is TRBD2 (5 bases). The V gene lost 3 bases and the J gene lost 4 bases, with 14 bases spanning the gap. CDR1 is SGHAT and CDR2 is FQNNGV in the germline V gene. The CDR3 covers 15 residues. The CDR3 DNA follows: TGTGCCAGCAGCTTGGACTTCTTAGGCCCAGATACGCAGTATTTT. It specifies CASSLDFLGPDTQYF.

This clone appeared a few times. Different DNA sequences within this sample yield the same CDR3. The chain is built from TRBV27 and TRBJ2-7; D not resolved. V shed 4 bases and J shed 4 bases, with 5 bases lying between them. Germline CDR1 MNHEY, CDR2 SMNVEV (reference sequence). The CDR3 is 11 amino acids. The CDR3 protein is CASSSGYEQYF. CDR3 nucleotide sequence: TGTGCCAGCAGTTCCGGGTACGAGCAGTACTTC.

V usage is TRBV29-1 and J usage is TRBJ1-2, with D possibly being TRBD1 (5 bases). Germline CDR1 and CDR2: SQVTM and ANQGSEA. The CDR3 has 12 residues. V was shortened by 6 bases and J by 4 bases, with 12 bases between the two germline ends. DNA for the CDR3: TGCAGCGTCGTAACAGGAACCTATGGCTACACCTTC. Translation gives CSVVTGTYGYTF.

The rearrangement uses TRBV5-1 and TRBJ1-1; 7 bases map to TRBD1. The CDR3 is made up of 16 amino acids. Germline V lookup: CDR1 SGHRS, CDR2 YFSETQ. Germline trimming cut 0 bases from V and 1 base from J; bases unmatched to any gene: 6. CDR3 sequence (DNA): TGCGCCAGCAGCTTGGAACAGGGGCGGAAGAACACTGAAGCTTTCTTT. Protein: CASSLEQGRKNTEAFF.

The chain carries TRBV5-8 and TRBJ1-2; no clear D. This CDR3 has 14 residues. Germline values: CDR1 SGHTS, CDR2 YDEGEE. V gave up 1 base and J gave up 5 bases, with 12 bases separating them. The CDR3 protein is CASSLRTDPYGYTF. CDR3 nucleotides: TGTGCCAGCAGCTTGCGGACGGATCCGTATGGCTACACCTTC.

This clone is a singleton in its sample. The chain links TRBV10-2 to TRBJ1-6, with unresolved D. The germline CDR1 and CDR2 sequences are WSHSY and SAAADI. Trimming removed 0 bases at V and 1 base at J, with 7 bases between. The CDR3 is 16 amino acids. The chain's CDR3 is CASSESTSSYNSPLHF. In nucleotides, the CDR3 is TGCGCCAGCAGTGAGTCGACGTCTTCCTATAATTCACCCCTCCACTTT.

A remark on this clone: One base away lies a much larger clone, so this may be a sequencing read error. This sequence joins TRBV11-2 and TRBJ1-1; D call uncertain. Germline lookup yields CDR1 SGHAT and CDR2 FQNNGV. V lost 0 bases, J lost 9 bases, and 11 bases lay in between. This CDR3 comprises 13 residues. The CDR3 DNA sequence: TGTGCCAGCAGCTTAGATCTAACTGCTAAAGCTTTCTTT. As protein: CASSLDLTAKAFF.

The chain is built from TRBV7-8 and TRBJ2-5, with a possible D match to TRBD1 (6 bases). CDR3 size: 15 residues. From germline, CDR1 is SGHVS and CDR2 FQNEAQ. V was cut by 1 base and J by 4 bases, with 13 bases left in between. The CDR3 loop reads CASSLGTGRIETQYF. The DNA of the CDR3 is TGTGCCAGCAGCTTAGGTACAGGGAGAATAGAGACCCAGTACTTC.

The chain is built from TRBV18 and TRBJ2-7; no definite D call. Germline CDR1 KGHSH, CDR2 LQKENI. V lost 2 bases and J 0 bases, leaving 11 bases between the germline ends. There are 15 residues in the CDR3. Written as DNA, the CDR3 is TGTGCCAGCTCACCAGGCACGGAGAGCTCCTACGAGCAGTACTTC. This encodes CASSPGTESSYEQYF.

The V and J genes are TRBV11-2 and TRBJ2-6; 8 bases line up with TRBD1. Germline V gives CDR1 SGHAT, CDR2 FQNNGV. With 4 bases clipped from V and 5 bases from J, the junction kept 13 bases outside the gene matches. The CDR3 runs to 18 residues. CDR3 loop: CASSSRTRTGIWANVLTF. The CDR3 DNA reads as TGTGCCAGCAGCTCCCGGACCCGGACAGGGATCTGGGCCAACGTCCTGACTTTC.

V is TRBV6-5 and J is TRBJ2-1, with D possibly matching TRBD1 (5 bases). This CDR3 contains 13 residues. V was clipped by 2 bases and J by 15 bases, with 17 bases between them. Germline V gene sequence: CDR1 MNHEY, CDR2 SVGAGI. The chain's CDR3 is CASSYGAESPPFF. DNA of the CDR3: TGTGCCAGCAGTTACGGGGCTGAATCTCCTCCGTTCTTC.

V and J are TRBV4-1 and TRBJ1-2; D perhaps matches TRBD1 (6 bases). Germline V gene lookup returns CDR1 MGHRA and CDR2 YSYEKL. V was trimmed by 0 bases and J by 7 bases, leaving 12 bases between them. The CDR3 contains 14 residues. DNA for the CDR3: TGCGCCAGCAGCCAAGAAACACAGGGATCTGGCTACACCTTC. This codes for CASSQETQGSGYTF.

This clone is a singleton in its sample. This chain joins TRBV29-1 and TRBJ2-7; D is undetermined. The germline V and J ends were trimmed by 2 bases and 1 base, with 18 bases remaining between them. The germline gives CDR1 SQVTM, CDR2 ANQGSEA. There are 16 residues in the CDR3. The CDR3 here is CSVESIMAGSSYEQYF. The CDR3, as DNA: TGCAGCGTTGAAAGTATTATGGCAGGTTCTTCCTACGAGCAGTACTTC.

Remarks on this clone: Different DNA sequences within this sample yield the same CDR3. The J gene is TRBJ1-1, the V gene TRBV9, with D possibly matching TRBD1 (6 bases). CDR3 length equals 13 residues. The V end lost 3 bases, the J end lost 3 bases, and 9 bases lay between the germline ends. The germline CDR1 and CDR2 sequences are SGDLS and YYNGEE. The DNA of the CDR3 is TGTGCCAGCAGCGCGACAGGTTACACTGAAGCTTTCTTT. Protein product: CASSATGYTEAFF.

To note about this clone: The identical CDR3 is also encoded by other nucleotide sequences in the sample. V and J are TRBV6-5 and TRBJ1-1; D is ambiguous. The CDR3 contains 14 residues. The germline V and J ends were trimmed by 2 bases and 5 bases, with 12 bases remaining between them. Germline CDR1 and CDR2: MNHEY and SVGAGI. The CDR3 region is CASSYGEGRTEAFF. DNA for the CDR3: TGTGCCAGCAGTTACGGGGAGGGTAGGACTGAAGCTTTCTTT.

DNA for the CDR3: TGTGCCAGCAGCGTAGCGGGACAGGAGCATAATGAGCAGTTCTTC. It encodes CASSVAGQEHNEQFF. The J gene is TRBJ2-1, the V gene TRBV9; 8 bases agree with TRBD1. The CDR3 spans 15 residues. The junction had 6 bases not matched to a gene; V was cut back by 0 bases and J by 7 bases. The germline CDR1 and CDR2 sequences are SGDLS and YYNGEE. Based on the CDR3 plus reference TRBV9 and TRBJ2-1, the full variable domain is DSGVTQTPKHLITATGQRVTLRCSPRSGDLSVYWYQQSLDQGLQFLIQYYNGEERAKGNILERFSAQQFPDLHSELNLSSLELGDSALYFCASSVAGQEHNEQFFGPGTRLTVL.